This T cell receptor beta chain was sequenced for a study of breast tumors, draining lymph nodes, adjacent tissues. Study-level results: That most tumor T cells come from lymph nodes remained unproven.

Germline V CDR1 and CDR2: DFQATT, SNEGSKA (reference sequence). With termini counted, the CDR3 has 11 amino acids. The lymph nodes were axillary draining lymph nodes from breast cancer patients. TCRdb ran MiXCR on the multiplex PCR reads and lists one entry per CDR3 protein. The profile shows around 290,000 distinct CDR3 sequences, over 30% of them singletons. Worth noting for this clonotype: Antigen specificity is unknown. No conserved phenylalanine or tryptophan ends this CDR3, so it is likely a read error. No DNA is shown, since the ends of the CDR3 on it are uncertain; the CDR3 is the one TCRdb lists.

This sequence joins TRBV20-1 and TRBJ2-5; the table assigns TRBD2, which was not confirmed against the DNA. The origin of this receptor is a female donor with breast cancer. Some clones in this sample may be carry-over from other donors' samples. Sequences were obtained from axillary lymph node tissue. CDR3: CSATLAETQSL.